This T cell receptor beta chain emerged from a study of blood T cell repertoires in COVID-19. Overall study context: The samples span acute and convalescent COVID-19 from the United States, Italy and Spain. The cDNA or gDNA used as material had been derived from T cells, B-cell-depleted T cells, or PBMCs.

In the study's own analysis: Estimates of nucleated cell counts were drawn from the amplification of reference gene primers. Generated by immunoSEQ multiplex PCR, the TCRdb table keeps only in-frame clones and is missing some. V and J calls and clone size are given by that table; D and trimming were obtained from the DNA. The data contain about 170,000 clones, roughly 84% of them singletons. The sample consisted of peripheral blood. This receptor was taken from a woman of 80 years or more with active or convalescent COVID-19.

The CDR3 nucleotides read TGTGCCAGCAGCGGTGGAGGAGGGGCTAATGAAAAACTGTTTTTT. Protein sequence: CASSGGGGANEKLFF. The J gene is TRBJ1-4, the V gene TRBV9; D is perhaps TRBD1 (5 bases). Germline V CDR1 and CDR2: SGDLS, YYNGEE. Deletions cut 3 bases from V and 3 bases from J, with 12 bases between. The CDR3 has 15 residues.